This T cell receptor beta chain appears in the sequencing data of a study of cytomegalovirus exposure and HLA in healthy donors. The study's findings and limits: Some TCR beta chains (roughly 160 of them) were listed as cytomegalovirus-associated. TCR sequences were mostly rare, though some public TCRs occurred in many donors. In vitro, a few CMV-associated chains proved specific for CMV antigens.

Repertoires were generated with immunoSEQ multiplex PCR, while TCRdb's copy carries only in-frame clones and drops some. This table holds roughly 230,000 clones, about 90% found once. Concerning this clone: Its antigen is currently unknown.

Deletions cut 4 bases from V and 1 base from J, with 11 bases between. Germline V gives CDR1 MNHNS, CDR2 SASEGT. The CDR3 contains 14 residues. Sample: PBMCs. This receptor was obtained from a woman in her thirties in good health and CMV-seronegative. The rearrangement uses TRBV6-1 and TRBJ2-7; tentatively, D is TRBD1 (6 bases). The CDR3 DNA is TGTGCCAGCAGTGGTACAGGGCTATCCTACGAGCAGTACTTC. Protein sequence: CASSGTGLSYEQYF.